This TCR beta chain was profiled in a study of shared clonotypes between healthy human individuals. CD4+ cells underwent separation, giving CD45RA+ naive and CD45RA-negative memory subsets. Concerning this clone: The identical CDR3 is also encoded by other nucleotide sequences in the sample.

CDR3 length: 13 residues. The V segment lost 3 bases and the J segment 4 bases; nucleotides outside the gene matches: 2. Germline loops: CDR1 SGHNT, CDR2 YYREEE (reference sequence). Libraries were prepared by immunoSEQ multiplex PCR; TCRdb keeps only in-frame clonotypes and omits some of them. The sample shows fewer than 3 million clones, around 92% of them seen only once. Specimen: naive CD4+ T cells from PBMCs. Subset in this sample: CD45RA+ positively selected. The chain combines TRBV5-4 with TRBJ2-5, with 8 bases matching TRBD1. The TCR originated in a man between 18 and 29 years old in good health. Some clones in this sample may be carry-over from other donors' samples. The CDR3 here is CASSSQGGETQYF. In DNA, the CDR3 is TGTGCCAGCAGCTCACAGGGGGGAGAGACCCAGTACTTC.